This paragraph reports one T cell receptor (beta chain). The target antigen is unknown. The record originates from a study of cytomegalovirus exposure and HLA in healthy donors. Study observations and caveats: In a later analysis, a missense DCLRE1C variant was linked to TCR beta V- and J-gene trimming.

Germline CDR1 is MNHEY and CDR2 is SMNVEV (reference sequence). The CDR3 has 17 amino acids. V lost 2 bases, J lost 4 bases, and 13 bases stayed unmatched. 60 Vbeta and 13 Jbeta primers were used in PCR. Clones were sequenced by immunoSEQ multiplex PCR, and TCRdb holds only the in-frame ones, with some missing. The table lists about 150,000 clones, roughly 68% of them singletons, with approximately 4.2% in the top ten. This sequence joins TRBV27 and TRBJ2-7, with 8 bases identical to TRBD1. This clonotype was sampled from a man aged 55 to 70 in good health and CMV-seronegative. What was sequenced was PBMCs. For the CDR3, the DNA is TGTGCCAGCAGTTTAAGGAGTCTCGGACAGGGTGGTTACGAGCAGTACTTC. Amino acid sequence: CASSLRSLGQGGYEQYF.